This passage covers 26 T cell receptor beta chains from one sample sequenced in a study of T cell repertoires in cytomegalovirus infection. TCRdb called the reads again in MiXCR, with one record for every CDR3 protein. The repertoire holds around 450,000 distinct CDR3 sequences, with roughly 10% as singletons. The specimen sequenced was PBMCs. The receptor source for this set is a human donor in good health (CMV status not recorded). Some clones in this sample may be carry-over from other donors' samples.

This clonotype was counted ten times or more. V gene TRBV12-3 or TRBV12-4 combines with J gene TRBJ1-5; no clear D gene. This CDR3 has 14 residues. V was shortened by 2 bases and J by 1 base, with 6 bases between the two germline ends. The CDR3 bases are TGTGCCAGCAGTTTACGGAGAAGCAATCAGCCCCAGCATTTT. Its translation is CASSLRRSNQPQHF.

The table lists this clonotype with many counts. The chain is built from TRBV12-3 or TRBV12-4 and TRBJ2-1; TRBD2 aligns across 10 bases. V lost 6 bases and J lost 9; bases outside the gene matches: 5. The CDR3 length is 13 residues. The CDR3 nucleotides read TGTGCCAGCAGCCTAAGACTAGCGGGTGAGCAGTTCTTC. Encoded protein: CASSLRLAGEQFF.

This clonotype was seen repeatedly, ten times or more. The chain recombines TRBV10-3 with TRBJ1-1, with a tentative D call TRBD1 (5 bases). Germline assignment: CDR1 ENHRY and CDR2 SYGVKD. Trimming shortened V by 4 bases and J by 5 bases, and 11 bases separated the two germline ends. This CDR3 has 13 amino acids. The CDR3 DNA reads as TGTGCCATCAGTGGGGGGGGGAGGACTGAAGCTTTCTTT. This codes for CAISGGGRTEAFF.

The gene calls are TRBV12-5 and TRBJ2-2; TRBD2 might be the D (7 bases). This CDR3 spans 15 amino acids. Trimming shortened V by 6 bases and J by 3 bases, and 14 bases separated the two germline ends. Germline CDR1 is LGHNT and CDR2 is FRNRAP. Here the CDR3 DNA reads TGTGCTAGTGGCCCCGAGGGGGGGCACACCGGGGAGCTGTTTTTT. It translates to CASGPEGGHTGELFF.

This clonotype came up many times. The CDR3 loop is CASSLLPPTQETQYF. The CDR3 bases are TGTGCCAGCAGTTTACTGCCCCCCACACAAGAGACCCAGTACTTC. This chain connects TRBV27 to TRBJ2-5; no firm D call. In germline, CDR1 is MNHEY, CDR2 SMNVEV (reference sequence). CDR3 length equals 15 residues. Trimming shortened V by 2 bases and J by 2 bases, and 12 bases separated the two germline ends.

This clonotype has ten or more counts. The J gene is TRBJ2-7, the V gene TRBV28; 8 bases align to TRBD2. The junction had 10 bases not matched to a gene; V was cut back by 0 bases and J by 3 bases. There are 17 residues in the CDR3. CDR1 is MDHEN, CDR2 SYDVKM, per germline. The CDR3 nucleotides are TGTGCCAGCAGTTTATGGTCTAGCGGGTGGCGGGGCTACGAGCAGTACTTC. Amino acid sequence: CASSLWSSGWRGYEQYF.

This clonotype was detected ten times or more. The chain recombines TRBV7-9 with TRBJ2-1; 10 nucleotides align to TRBD2. J lost 8 bases, V lost 4 bases, and 14 bases had no gene match. The CDR3 covers 17 residues. The germline gives CDR1 SEHNR, CDR2 FQNEAQ (reference sequence). The CDR3 is CASSSSGRASILDEQFF. The CDR3, as DNA: TGTGCCAGCAGCTCAAGCGGGAGGGCTAGTATTTTAGATGAGCAGTTCTTC.

In its sample, this clonotype was seen many times. V and J are TRBV11-2 and TRBJ2-3; the D gene is possibly TRBD2 (5 bases). CDR1 and CDR2 (germline): SGHAT, FQNNGV. This CDR3 region has 12 residues. V was shortened by 5 bases and J by 5 bases, with 8 bases between the two germline ends. In DNA, the CDR3 is TGTGCCAGCAGCCAGGACTTAGATACGCAGTATTTT. It codes for CASSQDLDTQYF.

The sample holds a few counts of this clonotype. The rearrangement joins TRBV6-2 or TRBV6-3 to TRBJ2-3; D is possibly TRBD1 (5 bases). Trimming removed 8 bases at V and 1 base at J, with 10 bases between. Germline lookup yields CDR1 MNHEY and CDR2 SVGEGT. The CDR3 extends over 13 amino acids. The CDR3 nucleotides are TGTGCCAGCGGCAGGGTAGGCACAGATACGCAGTATTTT. Encoded protein: CASGRVGTDTQYF.

This clonotype was counted many times. This sequence joins TRBV28 and TRBJ2-2; unclear D gene. The germline V gene encodes CDR1 MDHEN and CDR2 SYDVKM. This CDR3 comprises 15 residues. The V and J ends lost 5 bases and 4 bases respectively, with 14 bases between them. This CDR3 reads CASSPGPSGTGELFF. The CDR3 nucleotides are TGTGCCAGCAGTCCGGGCCCCTCGGGCACCGGGGAGCTGTTTTTT.

This clonotype has a count of ten or more. The chain carries TRBV12-3 or TRBV12-4 and TRBJ1-1, with D possibly being TRBD1 (5 bases). This CDR3 region has 13 residues. The V end lost 3 bases, the J end lost 10 bases, and 15 bases lay between the germline ends. The CDR3 here is CASSLGGEVVAFF. CDR3 nucleotides: TGTGCCAGCAGTTTGGGGGGGGAGGTAGTAGCTTTCTTT.

The sample holds a few counts of this clonotype. The chain recombines TRBV11-2 with TRBJ1-6; D remains unclear. The CDR3 is made up of 15 amino acids. Germline CDR1 reads SGHAT; CDR2 reads FQNNGV. V was shortened by 1 base and J by 6 bases, with 10 bases between the two germline ends. CDR3: CASSLGVLPNSPLHF. The CDR3 nucleotides read TGTGCCAGCAGCTTAGGCGTTCTTCCTAATTCACCCCTCCACTTT.

The genes are TRBV5-1 and TRBJ2-1; D is uncertain. V was clipped by 3 bases and J by 4 bases, with 8 bases between them. The CDR3 is 13 amino acids. CDR1 and CDR2 from the germline V gene are SGHRS and YFSETQ. CDR3 nucleotides: TGCGCCAGCAGCTCTCGGACGTACAATGAGCAGTTCTTC. The encoded protein is CASSSRTYNEQFF.

This clonotype turned up a few times. The V call is TRBV20-1, the J call TRBJ2-7; TRBD2 aligns across 7 bases. Trimming removed 4 bases from V and 0 bases from J; junction bases left unmatched: 6. Per germline, CDR1 DFQATT and CDR2 SNEGSKA (reference sequence). The CDR3 runs to 14 residues. In nucleotides, the CDR3 is TGCAGTGCTATAAGGACTAGGACCTCCTACGAGCAGTACTTC. This codes for CSAIRTRTSYEQYF.

The V and J genes are TRBV5-1 and TRBJ2-3; the D call may be TRBD1 or TRBD2 (7 bases each). The CDR3 is made up of 17 amino acids. Germline V CDR1 and CDR2: SGHRS, YFSETQ. Trimming removed 4 bases from V and 5 bases from J, with 23 bases in between. The CDR3 is CASSPGLTGRGRDTQYF. CDR3 in DNA: TGCGCCAGCAGCCCGGGGCTGACAGGGAGGGGACGAGATACGCAGTATTTT.

This clonotype showed up many times. The junction differs from germline at one of its ends, possibly a read error. This CDR3 is CATFDGDNGKLFF. The CDR3, as DNA: TGTGCCACCTTTGACGGGGATAATGGAAAACTGTTTTTT. The chain uses TRBV28 and TRBJ1-4; D is unclear. CDR3 size: 13 residues. Germline-derived CDR1 and CDR2 are MDHEN and SYDVKM.

About this clonotype itself: Since a much larger clone is just one base distant, this may be a read error. The CDR3 spells CATSDHRGRSGDYGHTF. Here the CDR3 DNA reads TGTGCCACCAGTGATCACAGGGGGAGGTCGGGGGACTATGGCCACACCTTC. The chain combines TRBV24-1 with TRBJ1-2; 8 bases match TRBD1. This CDR3 comprises 17 residues. Germline V gene lookup returns CDR1 KGHDR and CDR2 SFDVKD.

The rearrangement links TRBV5-4 to TRBJ2-1; 9 nucleotides line up with TRBD2. The CDR3 covers 15 residues. The V segment lost 1 base and the J segment 7 bases; nucleotides outside the gene matches: 6. The V gene's germline CDR1 is SGHNT and CDR2 YYREEE (reference sequence). CDR3 region: CASSLKLAGVNEQFF. CDR3 nucleotides: TGTGCCAGCAGCTTGAAGTTAGCGGGAGTAAATGAGCAGTTCTTC.

The table lists this clonotype with many counts. The chain uses TRBV7-9 and TRBJ1-1; 8 positions agree with TRBD1. V trimming: 4 bases; J trimming: 5 bases; junction bases outside the gene matches: 12. Germline V gene sequence: CDR1 SEHNR, CDR2 FQNEAQ (reference sequence). This CDR3 has 16 residues. CDR3 sequence: CASSSIDTGGWTEAFF. CDR3 nucleotide sequence: TGTGCCAGCAGCTCGATAGACACAGGGGGGTGGACTGAAGCTTTCTTT.

This clonotype was seen many times. The V gene is TRBV12-3 or TRBV12-4, the J gene TRBJ1-5; TRBD1 matches at 8 bases. This CDR3 region has 16 residues. The trim removed 0 bases at V and 4 bases at J, leaving 5 bases unmatched. The CDR3 region has the DNA TGTGCCAGCAGTTTAGCCTTAGGACAGGGTAATCAGCCCCAGCATTTT. Protein product: CASSLALGQGNQPQHF.

This clonotype was seen at least ten times. V gene TRBV7-7 combines with J gene TRBJ2-7; 7 bases fit TRBD1. CDR1 is SSHAT and CDR2 is FNYEAQ in the germline V gene (reference sequence). The CDR3 has 13 amino acids. With 5 bases clipped from V and 6 bases from J, the junction kept 7 bases outside the gene matches. Here the CDR3 DNA reads TGTGCCAGCAGCCAAGACAGGGCGGGCGAGCAGTACTTC. It translates to CASSQDRAGEQYF.

The sample holds many counts of this clonotype. The V gene is TRBV6-2 or TRBV6-3, the J gene TRBJ1-5, with D unresolved. CDR3 length: 15 residues. Trimming shortened V by 2 bases and J by 4 bases, and 12 bases separated the two germline ends. The germline V gene encodes CDR1 MNHEY and CDR2 SVGEGT. Here the CDR3 reads CASSYVGGWNQPQHF. For the CDR3, the DNA is TGTGCCAGCAGTTACGTTGGAGGGTGGAATCAGCCCCAGCATTTT.

This clonotype was observed many times. V is TRBV7-2 and J is TRBJ2-1; D possibly uses TRBD1 or TRBD2 (6 bases each). The CDR3 is 15 amino acids. Trimming stripped 5 bases from V and 9 bases from J, with 20 bases between. Germline V gene lookup returns CDR1 SGHTA and CDR2 FQGNSA. CDR3 sequence reads: CASSPGTLLGGEQFF. In nucleotides, the CDR3 is TGTGCCAGCAGCCCAGGGACTCTTCTAGGGGGTGAGCAGTTCTTC.

This clonotype was counted only a few times. The chain employs TRBV27 and TRBJ2-1; TRBD2 might be the D (6 bases). The CDR3 covers 14 residues. V lost 5 bases and J lost 4, with 12 bases in between. Germline CDR1 MNHEY, CDR2 SMNVEV (reference sequence). In DNA, the CDR3 is TGTGCCAGCAGTCCAATTCTAGCGTACAATGAGCAGTTCTTC. This translates into CASSPILAYNEQFF.

This clonotype was picked up many times. The chain recombines TRBV2 with TRBJ1-2, with TRBD1 matching over 8 bases. CDR3 length: 12 residues. The trim removed 6 bases at V and 9 bases at J, leaving 6 bases unmatched. Germline CDR1 and CDR2: SNHLY and FYNNEI. CDR3 in DNA: TGTGCCAGCAGGGAGGACAGGGATCGCTACACCTTC. Translating it yields CASREDRDRYTF.

There are many counts of this clonotype. The chain has TRBV7-2 and TRBJ2-1; TRBD2 matches at 12 bases. V lost 9 bases to trimming and J lost 5 bases; unmatched junction nucleotides: 5. This CDR3 has 14 amino acids. Germline CDR1 and CDR2: SGHTA and FQGNSA. The CDR3 coding sequence is TGTGCCAGTAAACTAGCGGGAGGAAACAATGAGCAGTTCTTC. It encodes CASKLAGGNNEQFF.